This T cell receptor (beta chain) was sequenced during a study of Ad26.COV2.S vaccination and SARS-CoV-2 variants (dated by TCRdb to about 2021). Some background on the complete study: Donors in the vaccine arm were drawn from COV1001, a multicentre, randomized, double-blind, placebo-controlled phase I-IIa trial testing Ad26.COV2.S in healthy adults. Ad26.COV2.S was given intramuscularly at 5x10^10 or 1x10^11 viral particles, as a single shot or as two shots 56 days apart. TCRbeta repertoire sequencing was used to assess the specificity and breadth of SARS-CoV-2-reactive T cell receptors after Ad26.COV2.S vaccination. Trial participants were randomized into five groups of five, in which low-dose or high-dose Ad26.COV2.S was given once or twice, or placebo was given on both occasions. Blinding of investigators to trial group allocation was maintained during experiments and outcome assessment. The TCR-sequenced set comprised around 30 samples: approximately 19 Ad26.COV2.S vaccine recipients, 5 placebo recipients and 8 SARS-CoV-2 convalescent individuals.

To note about this clone: No cognate antigen has been identified for it. Per-base qualities were not stored, and no clone one base away is much larger.

The treatment or condition label, read with the paper, signifies: roughly 19 received Ad26.COV2.S at low or high dose, single or two shots; roughly 5 received placebo; per-sample allocation not given. For vaccine and placebo recipients, the sequenced repertoires came from samples collected on day 63 after the first injection. Between 29 July and 7 August 2020, Cohort 1b enrolled fewer than 30 adults aged 18-55 years at one site in Boston, USA. Ad26.COV2.S consisted of a replication-incompetent adenovirus type 26 vector by which a prefusion-stabilized SARS-CoV-2 spike protein from the original Wuhan strain was expressed. The immunoSEQ Assay was used to sequence TCRbeta CDR3 regions. After extraction, genomic DNA underwent amplification by bias-controlled multiplex PCR, followed by high-throughput sequencing. The study's processing was this. Collapsing and filtering of sequences were performed to quantify the absolute abundance of each unique TCRbeta CDR3 region. T cell fraction was estimated by normalizing TCRbeta template counts to usable DNA, which was measured by amplifying reference genes present in all nucleated cells. Repertoire TCRs were annotated as SARS-CoV-2-specific when V gene, CDR3 amino acid sequence and J gene were exactly matched to a known reactive TCR set. The reference SARS-CoV-2 TCR set came from MIRA and was filtered for enrichment in COVID-19-positive ImmuneCODE repertoires, removing public or cross-reactive TCRs. Based on the MIRA antigens, annotated TCRs were further analysed at the level of specific ORF or position within ORF. Breadth was defined as the number of annotated unique rearrangements divided by the total number of unique productive rearrangements, and depth was defined as the summed frequency of the annotated unique rearrangements. TCR breadth was compared between groups using two-sided Wilcoxon rank-sum tests. The table was pulled from immuneACCESS by TCRdb, which kept in-frame rearrangements only. Such tables lose some clones; where checked, under half of the loss comes from unresolved V genes, and the rest has no known cause. The V and J calls and clone size were taken over from that table, and D and trimming were inferred from the DNA. This sample holds under 550,000 clones; about 93% were observed only once. The ten most abundant clones make up 12% of the sample.

The germline V gene sets CDR1 to SNHLY and CDR2 to FYNNEI. The CDR3 runs 15 residues from the cysteine to the phenylalanine. Only CDR3 DNA remains: 45 bases, in frame from the first base. The trim is 4 bases for V and 5 bases for J, with a gap of 17 bases between the germline ends. Here is what the overall study found, with its caveats: After vaccination, substantial breadth of spike-specific CD8+ and CD4+ T cell responses was reported. Vaccine and placebo recipients had similar non-spike TCR breadth, a finding consistent with the vaccine containing only spike. It was noted by the authors that total T cell responses may have been underestimated by the TCR breadth and depth analyses. Higher spike-specific TCR breadth was observed in Ad26.COV2.S recipients than in placebo recipients (P = 0.0014). Comparing responses between vaccine doses or regimens was not something the study was powered to do.

The TCR sequence derives from a person between 18 and 60 years old who received the Ad26.COV2.S COVID-19 vaccine or a placebo. The V gene is TRBV2 and the J gene is TRBJ2-5; perhaps TRBD2 is the D gene, with 5 bases matching. The specimen comprised peripheral blood, sampled in a trial of Ad26.COV2.S vaccine versus placebo. The CDR3: CASSGLGRERETQYF. The nucleotide sequence reads TGTGCCAGCAGTGGTCTCGGACGGGAAAGGGAGACCCAGTACTTC.